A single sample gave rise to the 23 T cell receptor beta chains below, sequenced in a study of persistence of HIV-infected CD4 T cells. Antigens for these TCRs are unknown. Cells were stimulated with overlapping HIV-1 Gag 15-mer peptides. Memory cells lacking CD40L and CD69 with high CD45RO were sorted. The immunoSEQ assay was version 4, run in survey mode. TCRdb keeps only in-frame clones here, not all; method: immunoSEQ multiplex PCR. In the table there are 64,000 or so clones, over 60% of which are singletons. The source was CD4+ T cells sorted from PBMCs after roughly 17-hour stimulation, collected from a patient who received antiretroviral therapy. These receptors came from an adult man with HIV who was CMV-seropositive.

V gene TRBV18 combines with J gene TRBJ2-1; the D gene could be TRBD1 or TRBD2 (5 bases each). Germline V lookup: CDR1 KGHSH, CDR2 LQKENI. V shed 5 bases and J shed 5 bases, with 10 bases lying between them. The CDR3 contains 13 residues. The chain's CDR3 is CASSLGPDNEQFF. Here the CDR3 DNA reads TGTGCCAGCTCATTGGGACCAGACAATGAGCAGTTCTTC.

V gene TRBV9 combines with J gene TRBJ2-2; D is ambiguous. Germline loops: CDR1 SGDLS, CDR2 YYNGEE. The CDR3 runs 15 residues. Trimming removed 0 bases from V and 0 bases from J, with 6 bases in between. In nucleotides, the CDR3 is TGTGCCAGCAGCGTAGGCACCGCGAACACCGGGGAGCTGTTTTTT. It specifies CASSVGTANTGELFF.

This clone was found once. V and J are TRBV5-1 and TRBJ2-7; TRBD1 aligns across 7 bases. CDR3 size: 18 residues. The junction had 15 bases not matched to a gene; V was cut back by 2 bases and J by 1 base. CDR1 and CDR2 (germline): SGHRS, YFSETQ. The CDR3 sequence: CASSLYSTTGAGSYEQYF. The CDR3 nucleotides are TGCGCCAGCAGCTTATACAGTACCACAGGGGCCGGTTCCTACGAGCAGTACTTC.

CDR3 residues: CASTSGDRRNQPQHF. CDR3 nucleotide sequence: TGTGCCAGTACCTCAGGGGACAGGCGTAATCAGCCCCAGCATTTT. This chain uses TRBV19 with TRBJ1-5; TRBD1 matches at 8 bases. Losses at the gene ends were 7 bases for V and 4 bases for J; bases not matched to a gene: 9. The CDR3 length is 15 residues. Germline V gene data show CDR1 as LNHDA and CDR2 as SQIVND (reference sequence).

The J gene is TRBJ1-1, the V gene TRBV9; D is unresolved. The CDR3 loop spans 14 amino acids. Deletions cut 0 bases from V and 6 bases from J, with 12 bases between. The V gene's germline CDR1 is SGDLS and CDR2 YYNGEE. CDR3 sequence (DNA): TGTGCCAGCAGCGTAGAAGATGGGAAGGCTGAAGCTTTCTTT. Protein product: CASSVEDGKAEAFF.

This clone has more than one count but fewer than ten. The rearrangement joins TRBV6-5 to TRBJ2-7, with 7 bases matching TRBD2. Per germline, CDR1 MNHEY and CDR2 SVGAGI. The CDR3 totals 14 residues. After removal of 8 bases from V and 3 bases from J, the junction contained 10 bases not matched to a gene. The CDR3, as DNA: TGTGCCAGCCATTCCACGGGGGGAAACTACGAGCAGTACTTC. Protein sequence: CASHSTGGNYEQYF.

CDR3 DNA sequence: TGTGCCAGCTCACCACCGGTAGGAGGGGGCATCAACTATGGCTACACCTTC. It yields the protein CASSPPVGGGINYGYTF. The gene calls are TRBV18 and TRBJ1-2; 7 bases match TRBD1. The germline gives CDR1 KGHSH, CDR2 LQKENI. J lost 2 bases, V lost 0 bases, and 9 bases had no gene match. CDR3 length: 17 residues.

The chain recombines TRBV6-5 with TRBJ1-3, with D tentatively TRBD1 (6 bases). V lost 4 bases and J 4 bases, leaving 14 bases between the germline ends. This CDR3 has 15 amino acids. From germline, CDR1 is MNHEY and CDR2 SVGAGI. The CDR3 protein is CASSSSGAQGNTIYF. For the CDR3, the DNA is TGTGCCAGCAGTTCCTCGGGGGCGCAAGGAAACACCATATATTTT.

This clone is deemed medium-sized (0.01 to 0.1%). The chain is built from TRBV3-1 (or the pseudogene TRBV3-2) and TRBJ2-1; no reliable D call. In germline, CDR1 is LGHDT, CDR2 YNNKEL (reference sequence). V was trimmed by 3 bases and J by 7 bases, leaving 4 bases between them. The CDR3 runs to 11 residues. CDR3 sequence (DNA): TGTGCCAGCAGCCAGGCGAATGAGCAGTTCTTC. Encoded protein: CASSQANEQFF.

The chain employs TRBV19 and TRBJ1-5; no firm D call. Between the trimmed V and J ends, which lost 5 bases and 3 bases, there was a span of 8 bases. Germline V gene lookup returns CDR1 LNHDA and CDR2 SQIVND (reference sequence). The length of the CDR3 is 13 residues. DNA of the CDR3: TGTGCCAGTAGTGAGGCAGTCAATCAGCCCCAGCATTTT. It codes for CASSEAVNQPQHF.

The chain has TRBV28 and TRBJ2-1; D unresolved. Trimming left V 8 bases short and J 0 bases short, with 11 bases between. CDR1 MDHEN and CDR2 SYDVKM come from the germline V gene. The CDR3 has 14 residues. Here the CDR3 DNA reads TGTGCCAGCGGGAACAGTGGCTCCTACAATGAGCAGTTCTTC. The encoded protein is CASGNSGSYNEQFF.

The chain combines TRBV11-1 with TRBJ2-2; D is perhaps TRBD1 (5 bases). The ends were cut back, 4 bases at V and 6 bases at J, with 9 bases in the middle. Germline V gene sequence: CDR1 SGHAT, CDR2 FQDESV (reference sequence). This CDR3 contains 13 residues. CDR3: CASSSQGPGELFF. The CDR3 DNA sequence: TGTGCCAGCAGCTCCCAGGGTCCCGGGGAGCTGTTTTTT.

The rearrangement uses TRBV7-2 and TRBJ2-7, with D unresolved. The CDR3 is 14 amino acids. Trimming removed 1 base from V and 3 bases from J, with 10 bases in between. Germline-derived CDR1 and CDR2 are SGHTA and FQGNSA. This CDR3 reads CASSLGPHGYEQYF. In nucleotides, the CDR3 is TGTGCCAGCAGCTTAGGCCCCCACGGCTACGAGCAGTACTTC. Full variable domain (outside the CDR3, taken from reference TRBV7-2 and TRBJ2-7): GAGVSQSPSNKVTEKGKDVELRCDPISGHTALYWYRQSLGQGLEFLIYFQGNSAPDKSGLPSDRFSAERTGGSVSTLTIQRTQQEDSAVYLCASSLGPHGYEQYFGPGTRLTVT.

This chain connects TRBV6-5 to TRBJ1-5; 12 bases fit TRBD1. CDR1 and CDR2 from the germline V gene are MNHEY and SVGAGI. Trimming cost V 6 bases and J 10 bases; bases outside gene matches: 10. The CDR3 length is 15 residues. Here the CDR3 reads CASSLRGTGGSPQHF. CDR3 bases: TGTGCCAGCAGCCTCAGGGGGACAGGGGGCTCCCCCCAGCATTTT.

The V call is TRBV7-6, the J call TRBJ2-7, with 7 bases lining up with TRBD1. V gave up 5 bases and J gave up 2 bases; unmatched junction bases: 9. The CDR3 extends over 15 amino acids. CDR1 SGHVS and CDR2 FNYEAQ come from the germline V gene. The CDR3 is CASSLGTAPTYEQYF. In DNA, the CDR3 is TGTGCCAGCAGCCTTGGGACAGCGCCAACCTACGAGCAGTACTTC.

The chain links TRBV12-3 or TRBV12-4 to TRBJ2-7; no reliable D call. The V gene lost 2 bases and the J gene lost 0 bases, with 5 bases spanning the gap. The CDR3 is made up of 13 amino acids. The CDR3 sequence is CASSLHGSYEQYF. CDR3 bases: TGTGCCAGCAGTTTACACGGCTCCTACGAGCAGTACTTC.

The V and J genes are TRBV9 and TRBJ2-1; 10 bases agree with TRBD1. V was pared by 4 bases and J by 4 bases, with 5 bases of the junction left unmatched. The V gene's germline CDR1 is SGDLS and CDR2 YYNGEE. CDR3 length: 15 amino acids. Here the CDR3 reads CASSPGQGYYNEQFF. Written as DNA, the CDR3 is TGTGCCAGCAGCCCGGGACAGGGGTATTACAATGAGCAGTTCTTC.

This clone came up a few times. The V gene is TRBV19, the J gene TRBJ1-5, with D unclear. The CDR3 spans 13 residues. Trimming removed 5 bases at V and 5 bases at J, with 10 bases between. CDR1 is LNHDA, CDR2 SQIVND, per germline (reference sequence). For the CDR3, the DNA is TGTGCCAGTAGTGCGACACTAGATCAGCCCCAGCATTTT. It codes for CASSATLDQPQHF. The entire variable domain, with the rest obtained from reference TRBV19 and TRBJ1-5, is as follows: DGGITQSPKYLFRKEGQNVTLSCEQNLNHDAMYWYRQDPGQGLRLIYYSQIVNDFQKGDIAEGYSVSREKKESFPLTVTSAQKNPTAFYLCASSATLDQPQHFGDGTRLSIL.

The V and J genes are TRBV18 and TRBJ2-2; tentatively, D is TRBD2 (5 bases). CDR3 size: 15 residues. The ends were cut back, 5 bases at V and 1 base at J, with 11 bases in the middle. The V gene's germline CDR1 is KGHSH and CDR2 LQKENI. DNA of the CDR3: TGTGCCAGCTCAGAGAAACTAGAGAACACCGGGGAGCTGTTTTTT. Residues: CASSEKLENTGELFF.

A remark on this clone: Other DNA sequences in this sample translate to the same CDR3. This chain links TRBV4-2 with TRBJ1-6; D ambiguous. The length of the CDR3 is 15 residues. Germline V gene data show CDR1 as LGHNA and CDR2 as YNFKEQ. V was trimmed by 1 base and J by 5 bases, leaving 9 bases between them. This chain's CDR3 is CASSQAAGDNSPLHF. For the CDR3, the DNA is TGTGCCAGCAGCCAAGCGGCCGGCGATAATTCACCCCTCCACTTT.

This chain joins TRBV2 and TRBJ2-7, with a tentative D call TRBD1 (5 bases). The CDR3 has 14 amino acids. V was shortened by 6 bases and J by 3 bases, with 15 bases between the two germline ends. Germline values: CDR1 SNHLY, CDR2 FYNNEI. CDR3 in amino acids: CASRFDSSLYEQYF. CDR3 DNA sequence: TGTGCCAGCAGGTTCGACAGCAGCCTCTACGAGCAGTACTTC.

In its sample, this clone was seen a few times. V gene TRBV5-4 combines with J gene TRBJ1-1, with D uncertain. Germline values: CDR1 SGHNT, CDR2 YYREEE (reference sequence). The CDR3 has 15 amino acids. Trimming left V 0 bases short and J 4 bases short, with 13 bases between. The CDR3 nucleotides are TGTGCCAGCAGCTTGGCGAGGGCCGAGGGCACTGAAGCTTTCTTT. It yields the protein CASSLARAEGTEAFF.

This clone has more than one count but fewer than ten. In DNA form, the CDR3 reads TGCGCCAGCAGCCATGAAATAGCCTCTGGAAACACCATATATTTT. Its translation is CASSHEIASGNTIYF. The chain employs TRBV4-1 and TRBJ1-3; D is unresolved. Germline assignment: CDR1 MGHRA and CDR2 YSYEKL. This CDR3 is built from 15 residues. Trimming cost V 3 bases and J 0 bases, with 9 bases left between them.